This entry is about one TCR beta chain. As yet, its antigen is unknown. The sample originates from a study of beta chain features in type 1 diabetes. Study summary: Patients looked much like healthy donors when it came to age, gender and cell yields. Study-wide points: When VDJ junctions were examined, type 1 diabetes patients showed fewer insertions and more deletions. Among patients with Type 1 diabetes, TCRB CDR3s were moderately but significantly shorter in every one of the four CD4+ subsets. Sequencing of cDNA might inflate the share of cells that strongly express TCR.

Sorting based on CD45RO/CCR7/CD25/CD127/CD95/CD27 separated CD4+ naive, central memory, regulatory and stem cell-like memory cells. What was sequenced were expressed TCRB transcripts, since all of the isolated RNA had been reverse transcribed. Generated by immunoSEQ multiplex PCR, the TCRdb table keeps only in-frame clones and is missing some. The top ten hold 0.04% of the sample, which has some 640,000 clones, around 15% seen once. The CDR3 covers 15 residues. Germline loops: CDR1 SGHRS, CDR2 YFSETQ. V lost 4 bases to trimming and J lost 4 bases; unmatched junction nucleotides: 10. Source material: naive CD4+ T cells from blood. The chain has TRBV5-1 and TRBJ1-1; TRBD1 agrees at 7 bases. This receptor was obtained from a man aged 18 to 30 with type 1 diabetes. CDR3 in amino acids: CASSQITGESTEAFF. CDR3 nucleotides: TGCGCCAGCAGCCAGATTACAGGGGAGAGCACTGAAGCTTTCTTT. The variable domain in full, with the rest retrieved from reference TRBV5-1 and TRBJ1-1, is KAGVTQTPRYLIKTRGQQVTLSCSPISGHRSVSWYQQTPGQGLQFLFEYFSETQRNKGNFPGRFSGRQFSNSRSEMNVSTLELGDSALYLCASSQITGESTEAFFGQGTRLTVV.